This passage covers 20 T cell receptor beta chains from one sample sequenced in a study of CD8 T cells in Susac syndrome. The RNA input was about 0.5 to 1 ug, and it was reverse transcribed with random hexamers. TCRdb recomputed calls from the immunoSEQ multiplex PCR reads with MiXCR, one row per CDR3 protein. The table records fewer than 300,000 distinct CDR3 sequences, about 85% of them present only once. The sample comprised CD8+ T cells from PBMCs. These receptors came from a human donor with multiple sclerosis.

This clonotype has only a few counts. The rearrangement links TRBV29-1 to TRBJ1-1, with D maybe TRBD1 (6 bases). The length of the CDR3 is 11 residues. Between the trimmed V and J ends, which lost 6 bases and 3 bases, there was a span of 8 bases. Germline assignment: CDR1 SQVTM and CDR2 ANQGSEA. Here the CDR3 reads CSVYRDTEAFF. DNA for the CDR3: TGCAGCGTGTACAGGGACACTGAAGCTTTCTTT.

The V call is TRBV7-2, the J call TRBJ2-7, with 9 bases lining up with TRBD2. Per the germline V gene, CDR1 is SGHTA and CDR2 is FQGNSA. The CDR3 has 15 amino acids. Trimming cost V 6 bases and J 3 bases; bases outside gene matches: 9. The CDR3 sequence is CASRGTSGFRYEQYF. CDR3 DNA: TGTGCCAGCAGGGGAACTAGCGGGTTTCGCTACGAGCAGTACTTC.

The V call is TRBV20-1, the J call TRBJ2-7; 12 nucleotides line up with TRBD2. In germline, CDR1 is DFQATT, CDR2 SNEGSKA (reference sequence). This CDR3 region has 14 residues. The junction had 5 bases not matched to a gene; V was cut back by 2 bases and J by 6 bases. This CDR3 is CSARLAGGPVEQYF. CDR3 DNA: TGCAGTGCTAGACTAGCGGGAGGGCCAGTCGAGCAGTACTTC.

The rearrangement uses TRBV7-9 and TRBJ2-5; 7 nucleotides match TRBD1. The CDR3 runs to 13 residues. Trimming removed 5 bases from V and 5 bases from J; junction bases left unmatched: 5. The germline gives CDR1 SEHNR, CDR2 FQNEAQ (reference sequence). CDR3 nucleotide sequence: TGTGCCAGCAGCCCACAGGGGTGGGAGACCCAGTACTTC. This codes for CASSPQGWETQYF.

This clonotype occurred a few times. This chain connects TRBV7-2 to TRBJ2-1; no clear D. This CDR3 contains 11 residues. Trimming pared 5 bases from V and 6 bases from J, leaving 5 bases between. Germline V lookup: CDR1 SGHTA, CDR2 FQGNSA. The CDR3 region is CASSPRNEQFF. The CDR3 DNA sequence: TGTGCCAGCAGCCCCCGCAATGAGCAGTTCTTC.

The chain recombines TRBV12-3 or TRBV12-4 with TRBJ1-4; weak D call: TRBD1 (5 bases). This CDR3 comprises 14 residues. V gave up 3 bases and J gave up 5 bases, with 10 bases separating them. CDR3 in amino acids: CASSFRGRNEKLFF. Here the CDR3 DNA reads TGTGCCAGCAGTTTCCGGGGCCGAAATGAAAAACTGTTTTTT.

This clonotype has a single count. The chain recombines TRBV28 with TRBJ1-1; perhaps TRBD1 as D (5 bases). This CDR3 contains 16 residues. CDR1 MDHEN and CDR2 SYDVKM come from the germline V gene. V lost 7 bases and J 3 bases, leaving 21 bases between the germline ends. CDR3: CASKVGSWGLDTEAFF. The CDR3 DNA reads TGTGCCAGCAAGGTTGGGTCCTGGGGGTTGGACACTGAAGCTTTCTTT.

The J gene is TRBJ2-1, the V gene TRBV13; 8 nucleotides agree with TRBD2. The CDR3 totals 15 residues. The germline CDR1 and CDR2 sequences are PRHDT and FYEKMQ (reference sequence). V gave up 5 bases and J gave up 7 bases; unmatched junction bases: 10. CDR3 coding DNA: TGTGCCAGCAGCCAAAGCGGGGGAGGAAAGAATGAGCAGTTCTTC. Translated, it gives CASSQSGGGKNEQFF.

This clonotype was detected only once. This chain joins TRBV10-3 and TRBJ2-7; D gene uncertain. Germline V gene data show CDR1 as ENHRY and CDR2 as SYGVKD. Trimming shortened V by 0 bases and J by 3 bases, and 6 bases separated the two germline ends. CDR3 length equals 13 residues. This CDR3 reads CAISESTVYEQYF. DNA of the CDR3: TGTGCCATCAGTGAGTCTACAGTCTACGAGCAGTACTTC.

The count of this clonotype is one. This rearrangement joins TRBV7-9 to TRBJ2-1; no clear D. Trimming took 3 bases from V and 8 from J, leaving 14 bases between them. The CDR3 extends over 14 amino acids. The V gene's germline CDR1 is SEHNR and CDR2 FQNEAQ (reference sequence). The CDR3 loop is CASSFSYGIDEQFF. The CDR3 bases are TGTGCCAGCAGCTTTTCCTATGGAATAGATGAGCAGTTCTTC.

The CDR3 loop reads CASTKAGMETQYF. In DNA, the CDR3 is TGTGCCAGCACCAAAGCGGGAATGGAGACCCAGTACTTC. The chain uses TRBV28 and TRBJ2-5; 7 bases align to TRBD2. The germline V gene has CDR1 MDHEN and CDR2 SYDVKM. Trimming took 7 bases from V and 5 from J; bases not matched to a gene: 7. The CDR3 consists of 13 residues.

This sequence joins TRBV19 and TRBJ1-5, with D perhaps TRBD1 (5 bases). The CDR3 extends over 15 amino acids. Germline CDR1 LNHDA, CDR2 SQIVND (reference sequence). The V and J ends lost 5 bases and 2 bases respectively, with 13 bases between them. The CDR3, as DNA: TGTGCCAGTAGTGGCTCGGGGGAGGGCAATCAGCCCCAGCATTTT. Protein product: CASSGSGEGNQPQHF.

V usage is TRBV14 and J usage is TRBJ2-4; the D gene is possibly TRBD2 (7 bases). CDR3 size: 13 residues. Germline CDR1 SGHDN, CDR2 FVKESK. Trimming took 8 bases from V and 8 from J, leaving 16 bases between them. CDR3 DNA: TGTGCCAGCGCGAATACAGGGAGGGACATTCAGTACTTC. Its translation: CASANTGRDIQYF.

This sequence joins TRBV24-1 and TRBJ1-1; weak D call: TRBD1 (5 bases). V gave up 3 bases and J gave up 6 bases, with 7 bases separating them. CDR1 is KGHDR and CDR2 is SFDVKD in the germline V gene. CDR3 length: 12 amino acids. DNA of the CDR3: TGTGCCACCAGTGATGAGACAGCTGAAGCTTTCTTT. This translates into CATSDETAEAFF.

The chain has TRBV20-1 and TRBJ2-1; D perhaps matches TRBD1 (5 bases). Germline V CDR1 and CDR2: DFQATT, SNEGSKA (reference sequence). Trimming took off 2 bases at V and 0 bases at J, with 11 bases between the two ends. This CDR3 comprises 15 residues. As DNA, the CDR3 is TGCAGTGCTAGAACCAACAGGTACTCCTACAATGAGCAGTTCTTC. It specifies CSARTNRYSYNEQFF.

The chain uses TRBV2 and TRBJ1-4; 8 nucleotides line up with TRBD1. The length of the CDR3 is 13 residues. The V gene end was trimmed by 7 bases and the J gene end by 7 bases; junction bases not matched to a gene: 5. Germline lookup yields CDR1 SNHLY and CDR2 FYNNEI. The CDR3 sequence is CASIRDRSEKLFF. CDR3 coding DNA: TGTGCCAGCATCCGGGACAGGTCTGAAAAACTGTTTTTT. Combining the CDR3 with reference TRBV2 and TRBJ1-4 gives the whole variable domain EPEVTQTPSHQVTQMGQEVILRCVPISNHLYFYWYRQILGQKVEFLVSFYNNEISEKSEIFDDQFSVERPDGSNFTLKIRSTKLEDSAMYFCASIRDRSEKLFFGSGTQLSVL.

Only one count was recorded for this clonotype. The genes are TRBV5-1 and TRBJ1-5, with 8 nucleotides matching TRBD1. V was pared by 4 bases and J by 9 bases, with 12 bases of the junction left unmatched. The CDR3 covers 15 residues. The V gene's germline CDR1 is SGHRS and CDR2 YFSETQ. The CDR3 DNA sequence: TGCGCCAGCAGCGCGGGGACAGGAACTTCTGGGCCCCAGCATTTT. Its protein is CASSAGTGTSGPQHF.

The chain links TRBV9 to TRBJ2-6; D remains unclear. V lost 5 bases, J lost 1 base, and 13 bases lay in between. This CDR3 contains 16 residues. The germline V gene has CDR1 SGDLS and CDR2 YYNGEE. In nucleotides, the CDR3 is TGTGCCAGCAGTGACGACCAATTATCTGGGGCCAACGTCCTGACTTTC. As protein: CASSDDQLSGANVLTF.

The gene calls are TRBV19 and TRBJ2-1; TRBD2 matches at 12 bases. Germline V CDR1 and CDR2: LNHDA, SQIVND (reference sequence). V was pared by 2 bases and J by 8 bases, with 4 bases of the junction left unmatched. The CDR3 consists of 15 residues. The CDR3 nucleotides are TGTGCCAGTAGTATACCGACTAGCGGGAGCGATGAGCAGTTCTTC. Translation gives CASSIPTSGSDEQFF. Based on the CDR3 plus reference TRBV19 and TRBJ2-1, the full variable domain is DGGITQSPKYLFRKEGQNVTLSCEQNLNHDAMYWYRQDPGQGLRLIYYSQIVNDFQKGDIAEGYSVSREKKESFPLTVTSAQKNPTAFYLCASSIPTSGSDEQFFGPGTRLTVL.

V usage is TRBV7-9 and J usage is TRBJ2-3; D is possibly TRBD1 or TRBD2 (5 bases each). The CDR3 loop spans 16 amino acids. V lost 4 bases to trimming and J lost 0 bases, with 14 bases between them. Per the germline V gene, CDR1 is SEHNR and CDR2 is FQNEAQ (reference sequence). The CDR3 bases are TGTGCCAGCAGCTCCCAGGGAGCGACTAGCACAGATACGCAGTATTTT. Translation: CASSSQGATSTDTQYF.